This T cell receptor (beta chain) was recorded in a study of blood T cell repertoires in COVID-19. Study-wide background: Acute-phase and convalescent COVID-19 samples originated in the United States, Italy and Spain.

Sequencing used immunoSEQ multiplex PCR; TCRdb keeps in-frame clones, though not all of them. Seen here are about 180,000 clones, just under 90% observed once, and the top ten hold around an eighth. The CDR3 is 17 amino acids. CDR1 is LGHDT, CDR2 YNNKEL, per germline (reference sequence). J gave up 2 bases and V 1 base, and 9 bases lay outside the gene matches. Sequences were obtained from peripheral blood. The V gene is TRBV3-1 (or the pseudogene TRBV3-2), the J gene TRBJ1-2; TRBD1 matches at 8 bases. The TCR sequence derives from a woman aged 65 to 85 with COVID-19, enrolled during active disease. The CDR3 DNA is TGTGCCAGCAGCCAAGGAAACACCGGGACAGGCAACTATGGCTACACCTTC. Amino acids: CASSQGNTGTGNYGYTF.